This T cell receptor (beta chain) was retrieved from a study of OX40 agonist ivuxolimab in advanced cancers. The CDR3 has 19 amino acids. After removal of 4 bases from V and 3 bases from J, the junction contained 17 bases not matched to a gene. Germline V lookup: CDR1 SGHRS, CDR2 YFSETQ. Profiling relied on immunoSEQ multiplex PCR, and the TCRdb table lists in-frame clones only, not all of them. The sample records under 85,000 clones, around 86% being singletons. The sample in question was CD4+ or CD8+ T cells sorted from blood, obtained in a trial of the OX40 agonist ivuxolimab. V and J are TRBV5-1 and TRBJ2-1; TRBD2 matches 9 bases. The sequence came from an adult with an advanced solid tumor such as melanoma, head and neck, liver or kidney cancer. DNA for the CDR3: TGCGCCAGCAGCGCGAGCACAGGGGTGTTAGCGGGAGACTACAATGAGCAGTTCTTC. Protein: CASSASTGVLAGDYNEQFF.